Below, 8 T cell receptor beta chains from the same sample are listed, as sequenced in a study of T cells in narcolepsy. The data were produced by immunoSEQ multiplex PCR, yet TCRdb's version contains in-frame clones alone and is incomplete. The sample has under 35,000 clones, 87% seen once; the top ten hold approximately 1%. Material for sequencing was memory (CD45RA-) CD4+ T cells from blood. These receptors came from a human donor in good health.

Here the CDR3 reads CASRISDTPSGANVLTF. CDR3 coding DNA: TGTGCCAGCCGGATATCGGACACCCCCTCTGGGGCCAACGTCCTGACTTTC. This chain links TRBV28 with TRBJ2-6, with TRBD1 as a possible D gene (5 bases). The CDR3 is 17 residues long. Germline V gives CDR1 MDHEN, CDR2 SYDVKM. Trimming removed 8 bases from V and 0 bases from J, with 17 bases in between.

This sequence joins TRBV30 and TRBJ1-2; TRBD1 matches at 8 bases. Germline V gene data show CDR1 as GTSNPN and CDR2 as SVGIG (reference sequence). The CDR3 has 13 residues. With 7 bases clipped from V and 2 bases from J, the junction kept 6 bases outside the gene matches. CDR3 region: CASTGGGNYGYTF. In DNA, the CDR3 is TGTGCCTCTACAGGGGGGGGGAACTATGGCTACACCTTC.

The CDR3 spells CASSFVINTDTQYF. DNA of the CDR3: TGCGCCAGCAGCTTCGTCATAAACACAGATACGCAGTATTTT. The V and J genes are TRBV4-1 and TRBJ2-3, with D hard to call. V was shortened by 5 bases and J by 2 bases, with 11 bases between the two germline ends. This CDR3 region has 14 residues. Germline lookup yields CDR1 MGHRA and CDR2 YSYEKL.

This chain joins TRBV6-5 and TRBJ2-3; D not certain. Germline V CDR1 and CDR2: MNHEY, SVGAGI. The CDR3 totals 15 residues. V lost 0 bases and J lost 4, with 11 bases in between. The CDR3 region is CASSYSNWGADTQYF. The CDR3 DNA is TGTGCCAGCAGTTACTCGAATTGGGGTGCAGATACGCAGTATTTT.

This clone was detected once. The CDR3 coding sequence is TGCAGCGTTTTGGGACTAGCGGGAGCGGGGGAGACCCAGTACTTC. Its protein product is CSVLGLAGAGETQYF. This chain joins TRBV29-1 and TRBJ2-5; 14 nucleotides match TRBD2. Trimming took 5 bases from V and 5 from J; bases not matched to a gene: 7. The CDR3 sequence is 15 residues long. Germline CDR1 reads SQVTM; CDR2 reads ANQGSEA.

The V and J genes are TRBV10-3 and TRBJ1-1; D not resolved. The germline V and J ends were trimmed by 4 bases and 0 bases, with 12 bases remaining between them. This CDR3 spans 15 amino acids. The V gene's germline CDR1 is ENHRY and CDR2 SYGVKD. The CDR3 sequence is CAISAGAVMNTEAFF. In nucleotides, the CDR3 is TGTGCCATCAGTGCGGGAGCTGTTATGAACACTGAAGCTTTCTTT.

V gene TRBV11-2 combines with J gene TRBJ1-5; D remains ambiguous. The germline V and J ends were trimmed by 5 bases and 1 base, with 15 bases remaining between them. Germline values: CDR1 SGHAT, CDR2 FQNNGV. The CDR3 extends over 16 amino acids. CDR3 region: CASSPSRTGSNQPQHF. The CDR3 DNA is TGTGCCAGCAGCCCGTCTCGGACGGGGAGCAATCAGCCCCAGCATTTT. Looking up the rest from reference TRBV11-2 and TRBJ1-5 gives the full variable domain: EAGVAQSPRYKIIEKRQSVAFWCNPISGHATLYWYQQILGQGPKLLIQFQNNGVVDDSQLPKDRFSAERLKGVDSTLKIQPAKLEDSAVYLCASSPSRTGSNQPQHFGDGTRLSIL.

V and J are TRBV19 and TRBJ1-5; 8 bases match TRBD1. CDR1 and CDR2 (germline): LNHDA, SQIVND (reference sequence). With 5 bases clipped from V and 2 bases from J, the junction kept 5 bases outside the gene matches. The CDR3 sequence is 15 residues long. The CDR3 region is CASSQGASRNQPQHF. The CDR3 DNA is TGTGCCAGTAGTCAGGGGGCGTCGCGCAATCAGCCCCAGCATTTT.